The 2 T cell receptor beta chains presented below share a single source sample, sequenced in a study of T cell responses to AZD1222 COVID-19 vaccine. Produced via immunoSEQ multiplex PCR; TCRdb's table is partial and in-frame only. The repertoire holds around 110,000 clones, approximately 86% seen once, with around 8.7% in the top ten. The sample here was peripheral blood, taken on day 0 of AZD1222 vaccination. The receptors shown here come from an adult in good health.

The chain joins TRBV25-1 to TRBJ1-3; D unresolved. The CDR3 covers 14 residues. V dropped 4 bases and J dropped 4 bases, with 11 bases sitting between them. The germline gives CDR1 MGHDK, CDR2 SYGVNS. Written as DNA, the CDR3 is TGTGCCAGCAGTGCCGAGGTTCGGGGAAACACCATATATTTT. Its translation is CASSAEVRGNTIYF.

The CDR3 coding sequence is TGTGCCAGCTCAACGGGACTCGCGAGCGAGCAGTACTTC. Translating gives CASSTGLASEQYF. The chain has TRBV18 and TRBJ2-7; TRBD2 might be the D (6 bases). The CDR3 has 13 residues. Trimming removed 5 bases from V and 6 bases from J, with 14 bases in between. Germline lookup yields CDR1 KGHSH and CDR2 LQKENI.